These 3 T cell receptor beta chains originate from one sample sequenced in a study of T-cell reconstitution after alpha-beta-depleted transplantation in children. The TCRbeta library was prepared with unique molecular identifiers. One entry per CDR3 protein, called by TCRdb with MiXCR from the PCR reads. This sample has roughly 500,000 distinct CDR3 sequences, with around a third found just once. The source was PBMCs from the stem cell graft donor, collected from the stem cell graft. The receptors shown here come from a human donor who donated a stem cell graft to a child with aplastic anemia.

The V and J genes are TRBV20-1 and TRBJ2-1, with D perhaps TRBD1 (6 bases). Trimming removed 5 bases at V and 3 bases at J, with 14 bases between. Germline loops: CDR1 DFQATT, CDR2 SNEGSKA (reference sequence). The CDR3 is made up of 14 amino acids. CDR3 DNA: TGCAGTGCTGATGACAGGTACAACTACAATGAGCAGTTCTTC. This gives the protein CSADDRYNYNEQFF.

The CDR3, as DNA: TGTGCCAGCAGTTTTCAGAGCGGGAGGGGCCTCTACGAGCAGTACTTC. This codes for CASSFQSGRGLYEQYF. The chain uses TRBV28 and TRBJ2-7; 10 bases map to TRBD2. CDR1 and CDR2 from the germline V gene are MDHEN and SYDVKM. The J segment lost 3 bases and the V segment lost 3 bases, leaving 8 bases of the junction unmatched. The CDR3 spans 16 residues.

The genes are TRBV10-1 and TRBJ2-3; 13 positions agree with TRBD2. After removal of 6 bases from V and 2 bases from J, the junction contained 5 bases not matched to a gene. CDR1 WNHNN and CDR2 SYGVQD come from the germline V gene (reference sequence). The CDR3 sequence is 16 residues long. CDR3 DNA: TGCGCCAGCAGCGTACTAGCGGGAGGGTCCACAGATACGCAGTATTTT. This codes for CASSVLAGGSTDTQYF.